This TCR beta chain originates from a study of untreated major depressive disorder. Each donor gave around 32 ml of EDTA blood. Assay used: immunoSEQ multiplex PCR; TCRdb lists only in-frame clones, some missing. Here the sample spans 21,000 or so clones, about 93% being singletons. The CDR3 runs 16 residues. Germline V CDR1 and CDR2: MNHNY, SVGAGI (reference sequence). V lost 2 bases, J lost 1 base, and 14 bases lay in between. This clonotype was obtained from a man in his thirties or forties in good health. The source material was CD4+ T cells from PBMCs. The chain combines TRBV6-6 with TRBJ1-1; the D gene is possibly TRBD1 (6 bases). DNA for the CDR3: TGTGCCAGCAGTTACCCGGCCGAAGGGGGGAACACTGAAGCTTTCTTT. Amino acid sequence: CASSYPAEGGNTEAFF.